Included here is one TCR beta chain sequence, with context. The sample originates from a study of blood T cell repertoires in COVID-19. Study context: Specimens from acute and convalescent COVID-19 originated in the United States, Italy and Spain. In each case, the material was cDNA or gDNA derived from T cells, B-cell-depleted T cells, or PBMCs.

V gave up 8 bases and J gave up 10 bases; unmatched junction bases: 5. The CDR3 totals 14 residues. The germline V gene encodes CDR1 MDHEN and CDR2 SYDVKM. Per the authors' pipeline: The assay estimated nucleated cells by amplifying reference gene primers. Generated by immunoSEQ multiplex PCR, the TCRdb table keeps only in-frame clones and is missing some. V and J calls and clone size are those listed in that table; D and trimming were worked out from the DNA. Of about 200,000 clones in the sample, about 80% are singletons; the top ten hold about 6.3%. The chain recombines TRBV28 with TRBJ2-1; 16 bases map to TRBD2. The sequenced sample consisted of peripheral blood. The receptor's source is a man aged 55 to 70 with acute or convalescent COVID-19. The CDR3 protein is CASGTSGRAGEQFF. CDR3 nucleotides: TGTGCCAGCGGGACTAGCGGGAGGGCGGGAGAGCAGTTCTTC. The full variable domain, rest sourced from reference TRBV28 and TRBJ2-1, is DVKVTQSSRYLVKRTGEKVFLECVQDMDHENMFWYRQDPGLGLRLIYFSYDVKMKEKGDIPEGYSVSREKKERFSLILESASTNQTSMYLCASGTSGRAGEQFFGPGTRLTVL.